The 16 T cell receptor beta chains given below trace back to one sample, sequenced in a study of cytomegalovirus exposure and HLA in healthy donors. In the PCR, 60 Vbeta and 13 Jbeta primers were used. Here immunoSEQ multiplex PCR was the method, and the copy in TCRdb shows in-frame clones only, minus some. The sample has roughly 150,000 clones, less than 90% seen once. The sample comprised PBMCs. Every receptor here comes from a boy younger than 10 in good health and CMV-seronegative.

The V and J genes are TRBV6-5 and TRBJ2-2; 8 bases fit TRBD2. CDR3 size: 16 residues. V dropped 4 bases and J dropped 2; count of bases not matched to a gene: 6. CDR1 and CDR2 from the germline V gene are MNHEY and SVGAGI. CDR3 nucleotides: TGTGCCAGCAGTTCGGCGGGGGGCCGAAACACCGGGGAGCTGTTTTTT. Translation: CASSSAGGRNTGELFF.

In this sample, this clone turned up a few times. As DNA, the CDR3 is TGTGCCAGTAGTATTCCTATCGGACTAGCGGGAAAGGGGTACAATGAGCAGTTCTTC. It translates to CASSIPIGLAGKGYNEQFF. This chain connects TRBV19 to TRBJ2-1, with 12 bases matching TRBD2. The V segment lost 3 bases and the J segment 4 bases; nucleotides outside the gene matches: 13. Germline CDR1 and CDR2: LNHDA and SQIVND (reference sequence). The CDR3 contains 19 residues.

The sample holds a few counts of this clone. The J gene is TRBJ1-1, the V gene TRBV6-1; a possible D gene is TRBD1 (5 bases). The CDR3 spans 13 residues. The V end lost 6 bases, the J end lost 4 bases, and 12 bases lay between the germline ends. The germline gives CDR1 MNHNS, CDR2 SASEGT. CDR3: CASRITGVTEAFF. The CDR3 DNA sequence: TGTGCCAGCAGAATAACGGGGGTCACTGAAGCTTTCTTT.

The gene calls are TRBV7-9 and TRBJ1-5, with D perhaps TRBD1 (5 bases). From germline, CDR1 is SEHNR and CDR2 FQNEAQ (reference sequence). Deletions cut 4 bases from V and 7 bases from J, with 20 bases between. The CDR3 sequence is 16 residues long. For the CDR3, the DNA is TGTGCCAGCAGCTCCTCTCGGGGGGTTTCTGTACAGCCCCAGCATTTT. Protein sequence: CASSSSRGVSVQPQHF.

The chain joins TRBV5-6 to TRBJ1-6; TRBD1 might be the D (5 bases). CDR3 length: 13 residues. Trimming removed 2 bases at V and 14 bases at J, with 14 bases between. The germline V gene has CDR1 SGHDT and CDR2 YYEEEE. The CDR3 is CASSFGWARALHF. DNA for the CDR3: TGTGCCAGCAGCTTTGGGTGGGCCAGGGCCCTCCACTTT.

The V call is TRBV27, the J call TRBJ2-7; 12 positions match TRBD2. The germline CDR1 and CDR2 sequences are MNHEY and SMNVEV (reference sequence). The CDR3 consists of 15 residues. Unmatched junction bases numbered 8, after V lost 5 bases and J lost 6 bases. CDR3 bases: TGTGCCAGCAGTCCCCTAGCGGGAGGGAGGGGCGAGCAGTACTTC. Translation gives CASSPLAGGRGEQYF.

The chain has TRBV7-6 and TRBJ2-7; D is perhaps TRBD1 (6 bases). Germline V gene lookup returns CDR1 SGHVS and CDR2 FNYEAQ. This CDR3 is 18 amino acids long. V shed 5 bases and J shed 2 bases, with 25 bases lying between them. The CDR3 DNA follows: TGTGCCAGCAGCCGCACGGGTCGTTCCCAGGGGTCCACCTACGAGCAGTACTTC. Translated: CASSRTGRSQGSTYEQYF.

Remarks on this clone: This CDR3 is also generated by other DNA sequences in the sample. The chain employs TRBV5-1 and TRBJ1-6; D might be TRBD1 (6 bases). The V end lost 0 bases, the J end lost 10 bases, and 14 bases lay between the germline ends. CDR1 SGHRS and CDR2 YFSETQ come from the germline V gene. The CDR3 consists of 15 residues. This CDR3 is CASSLVLRGSSPLHF. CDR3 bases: TGCGCCAGCAGCTTGGTTCTCAGGGGTAGCTCACCCCTCCACTTT.

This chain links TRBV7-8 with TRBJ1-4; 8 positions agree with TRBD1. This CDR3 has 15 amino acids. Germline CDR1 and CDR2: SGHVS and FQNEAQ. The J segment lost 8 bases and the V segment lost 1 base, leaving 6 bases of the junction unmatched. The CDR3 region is CASSLGSGTGEKLFF. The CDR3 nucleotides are TGTGCCAGCAGCTTAGGCTCCGGGACAGGAGAAAAACTGTTTTTT.

CDR3 nucleotide sequence: TGTGCCAGCATCACCTCGGGACAGGGGATCGGGGGGCAGTACTTC. The encoded protein is CASITSGQGIGGQYF. The J gene is TRBJ2-7, the V gene TRBV28, with 10 nucleotides matching TRBD1. V trimming: 7 bases; J trimming: 9 bases; junction bases outside the gene matches: 15. The length of the CDR3 is 15 residues. Per germline, CDR1 MDHEN and CDR2 SYDVKM.

The CDR3 DNA reads as TGTGCCAGCTCATCTCAAATCGAGACAGGGTTGGAGACCCAGTACTTC. It encodes CASSSQIETGLETQYF. V usage is TRBV18 and J usage is TRBJ2-5, with TRBD1 matching over 7 bases. The CDR3 consists of 16 residues. V lost 5 bases and J lost 5; bases outside the gene matches: 14. Germline lookup yields CDR1 KGHSH and CDR2 LQKENI.

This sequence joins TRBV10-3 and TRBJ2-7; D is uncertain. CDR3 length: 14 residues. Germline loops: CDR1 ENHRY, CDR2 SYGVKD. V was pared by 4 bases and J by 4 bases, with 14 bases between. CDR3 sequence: CAISGQVGMYEQYF. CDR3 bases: TGTGCCATCAGTGGTCAGGTCGGAATGTACGAGCAGTACTTC.

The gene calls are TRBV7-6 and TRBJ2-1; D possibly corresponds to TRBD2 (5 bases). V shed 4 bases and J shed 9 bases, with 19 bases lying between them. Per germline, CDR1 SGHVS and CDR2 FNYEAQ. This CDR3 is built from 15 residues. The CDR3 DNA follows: TGTGCCAGCAGCTATCAAGGAGGAAAAACGGTTGAGCAGTTCTTC. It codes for CASSYQGGKTVEQFF.

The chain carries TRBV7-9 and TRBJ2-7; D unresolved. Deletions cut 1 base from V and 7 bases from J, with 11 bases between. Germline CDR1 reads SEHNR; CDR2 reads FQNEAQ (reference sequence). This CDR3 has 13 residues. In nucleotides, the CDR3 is TGTGCCAGCAGCTTAGTTTCCTCCCGGGAGCAGTACTTC. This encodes CASSLVSSREQYF.

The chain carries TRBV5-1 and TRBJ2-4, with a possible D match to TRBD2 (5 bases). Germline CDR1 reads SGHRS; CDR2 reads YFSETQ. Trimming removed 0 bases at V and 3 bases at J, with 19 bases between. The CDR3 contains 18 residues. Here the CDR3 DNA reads TGCGCCAGCAGCTTGGTGGGAGAAAGGACGCGAGTCAAAAACATTCAGTACTTC. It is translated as CASSLVGERTRVKNIQYF.

In nucleotides, the CDR3 is TGTGCCAGCAGTGAACCAGGGTCTGGAAACACCATATATTTT. This gives the protein CASSEPGSGNTIYF. The chain links TRBV25-1 to TRBJ1-3, with D possibly matching TRBD1 (5 bases). The CDR3 is made up of 14 amino acids. With 2 bases removed from V and 1 base from J, the gap between germline ends came to 6 bases. Per the germline V gene, CDR1 is MGHDK and CDR2 is SYGVNS. Full variable domain (rest looked up from reference TRBV25-1 and TRBJ1-3): EADIYQTPRYLVIGTGKKITLECSQTMGHDKMYWYQQDPGMELHLIHYSYGVNSTEKGDLSSESTVSRIRTEHFPLTLESARPSHTSQYLCASSEPGSGNTIYFGEGSWLTVV.